Each of the 10 T cell receptor beta chains below was sequenced from the same sample in a study of T cell responses to AZD1222 COVID-19 vaccine listed by TCRdb under 2021. The library was made by the immunoSEQ multiplex PCR assay. Imported from immuneACCESS, the table was reduced by TCRdb to in-frame sequences with V and J called. These copies leave out some clones; in studies compared against another copy, an unresolved V gene accounts for under half, and the cause of the remainder is not known. The sample table shows under 150,000 clones, and around 91% are seen once. Roughly 5.5% of the sample lies in the top ten. Taken with the paper, the label for time point translates to: baseline before first vaccination. Sequencing used peripheral blood, obtained on day 0 of AZD1222 vaccination. Receptors were obtained from an adult in good health.

This chain connects TRBV4-3 to TRBJ2-5, with 8 positions matching TRBD1. Per germline, CDR1 LGHNA and CDR2 YSLEER. This CDR3 spans 16 amino acids. The ends lost 0 bases at V and 1 base at J; junction bases unmatched: 4. The chain's CDR3 is CASSQDVRGPQETQYF. The DNA of the CDR3 is TGCGCCAGCAGCCAAGATGTCAGGGGGCCCCAAGAGACCCAGTACTTC.

The rearrangement links TRBV6-5 to TRBJ2-7; D is unclear. V was clipped by 7 bases and J by 6 bases, with 19 bases between them. CDR1 is MNHEY, CDR2 SVGAGI, per germline. There are 14 residues in the CDR3. The CDR3: CASKEEVGWREQYF. The CDR3 region has the DNA TGTGCCAGCAAAGAAGAAGTGGGATGGCGCGAGCAGTACTTC.

This chain links TRBV18 with TRBJ2-1; 9 positions match TRBD2. This CDR3 contains 16 residues. Germline assignment: CDR1 KGHSH and CDR2 LQKENI. After removal of 1 base from V and 3 bases from J, the junction contained 4 bases not matched to a gene. This CDR3 reads CASSPLSGGYYNEQFF. For the CDR3, the DNA is TGTGCCAGCTCACCACTCAGCGGGGGGTACTACAATGAGCAGTTCTTC.

The chain carries TRBV5-6 and TRBJ2-1, with a possible D match to TRBD2 (6 bases). The germline gives CDR1 SGHDT, CDR2 YYEEEE. The CDR3 spans 19 residues. V gave up 2 bases and J gave up 0 bases, with 21 bases separating them. CDR3 DNA: TGTGCCAGCAGCTTTACTAGGGGAGCGGGCGGGACCTCCTACAATGAGCAGTTCTTC. Translating gives CASSFTRGAGGTSYNEQFF.

This rearrangement joins TRBV20-1 to TRBJ2-1, with D unclear. CDR1 is DFQATT and CDR2 is SNEGSKA in the germline V gene (reference sequence). The CDR3 extends over 11 amino acids. The germline V and J ends were trimmed by 3 bases and 3 bases, with 3 bases remaining between them. The CDR3 protein is CSASFYNEQFF. CDR3 nucleotide sequence: TGCAGTGCTAGTTTCTACAATGAGCAGTTCTTC.

CDR3 amino acids: CSVEGRGGYTF. DNA for the CDR3: TGCAGCGTTGAAGGGCGGGGAGGCTACACCTTC. V gene TRBV29-1 combines with J gene TRBJ1-2; D is uncertain. Germline V gives CDR1 SQVTM, CDR2 ANQGSEA. Trimming stripped 1 base from V and 8 bases from J, with 8 bases between. The CDR3 has 11 residues.

The chain couples TRBV6-5 to TRBJ1-1, with D possibly matching TRBD1 (6 bases). Trimming stripped 6 bases from V and 5 bases from J, with 16 bases between. This CDR3 is 14 amino acids long. CDR1 and CDR2 from the germline V gene are MNHEY and SVGAGI. Written as DNA, the CDR3 is TGTGCCAGCAGCAGGGGACATACGGGGACTGAAGCTTTCTTT. It codes for CASSRGHTGTEAFF.

CDR3 amino acids: CASSEQGGNYGYTF. CDR3 nucleotides: TGTGCCAGTAGTGAACAGGGAGGTAACTATGGCTACACCTTC. The gene calls are TRBV19 and TRBJ1-2; the D gene is possibly TRBD1 (6 bases). Per the germline V gene, CDR1 is LNHDA and CDR2 is SQIVND (reference sequence). Trimming shortened V by 5 bases and J by 1 base, and 11 bases separated the two germline ends. The length of the CDR3 is 14 residues. The full variable domain, with the rest looked up from reference TRBV19 and TRBJ1-2, is DGGITQSPKYLFRKEGQNVTLSCEQNLNHDAMYWYRQDPGQGLRLIYYSQIVNDFQKGDIAEGYSVSREKKESFPLTVTSAQKNPTAFYLCASSEQGGNYGYTFGSGTRLTVV.

The chain couples TRBV5-1 to TRBJ2-5; D unresolved. V was cut by 0 bases and J by 5 bases, with 5 bases left in between. The CDR3 runs to 12 residues. Germline lookup yields CDR1 SGHRS and CDR2 YFSETQ. The CDR3 DNA is TGCGCCAGCAGCTTGGCGATGGAGACCCAGTACTTC. Residues: CASSLAMETQYF.

DNA of the CDR3: TGTGCCAGCAGCTTCTCAGGGGCATGGAACGAGCAGTACTTC. Its translation is CASSFSGAWNEQYF. The rearrangement links TRBV5-4 to TRBJ2-7; perhaps TRBD1 as D (6 bases). Deletions cut 2 bases from V and 5 bases from J, with 14 bases between. The length of the CDR3 is 14 residues. Germline CDR1 reads SGHNT; CDR2 reads YYREEE (reference sequence).